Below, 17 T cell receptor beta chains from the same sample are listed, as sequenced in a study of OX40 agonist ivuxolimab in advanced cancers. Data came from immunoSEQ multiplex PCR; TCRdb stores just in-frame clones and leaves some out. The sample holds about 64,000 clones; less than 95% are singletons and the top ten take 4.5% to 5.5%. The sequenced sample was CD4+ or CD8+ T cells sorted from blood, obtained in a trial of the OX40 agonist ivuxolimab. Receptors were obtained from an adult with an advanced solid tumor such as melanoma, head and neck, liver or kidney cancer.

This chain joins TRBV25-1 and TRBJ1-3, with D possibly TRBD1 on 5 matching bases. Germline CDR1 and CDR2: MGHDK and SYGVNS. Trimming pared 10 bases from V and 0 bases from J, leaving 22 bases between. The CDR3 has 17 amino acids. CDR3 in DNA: TGTGCCACCCTACGGGAAGCGACAGTTTACTCTGGAAACACCATATATTTT. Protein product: CATLREATVYSGNTIYF.

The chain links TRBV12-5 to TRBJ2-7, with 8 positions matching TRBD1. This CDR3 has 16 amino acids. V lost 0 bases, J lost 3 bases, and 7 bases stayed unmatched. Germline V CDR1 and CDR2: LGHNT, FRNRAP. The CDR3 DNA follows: TGTGCTAGTGGTTTGGTATCCTGGGACAGGTACTACGAGCAGTACTTC. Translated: CASGLVSWDRYYEQYF.

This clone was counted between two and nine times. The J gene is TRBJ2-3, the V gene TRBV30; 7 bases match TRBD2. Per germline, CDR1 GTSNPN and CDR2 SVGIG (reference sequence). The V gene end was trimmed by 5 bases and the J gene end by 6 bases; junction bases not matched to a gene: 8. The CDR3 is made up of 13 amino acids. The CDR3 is CAWSEERDDTQYF. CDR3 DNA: TGTGCCTGGTCGGAGGAGCGGGACGATACGCAGTATTTT.

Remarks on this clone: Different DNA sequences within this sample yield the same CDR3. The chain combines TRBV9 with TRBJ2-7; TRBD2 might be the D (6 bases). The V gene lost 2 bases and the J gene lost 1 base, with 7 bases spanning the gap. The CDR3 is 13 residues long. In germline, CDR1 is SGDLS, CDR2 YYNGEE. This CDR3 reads CASSVGGSYEQYF. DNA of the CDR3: TGTGCCAGCAGCGTCGGGGGTTCCTACGAGCAGTACTTC.

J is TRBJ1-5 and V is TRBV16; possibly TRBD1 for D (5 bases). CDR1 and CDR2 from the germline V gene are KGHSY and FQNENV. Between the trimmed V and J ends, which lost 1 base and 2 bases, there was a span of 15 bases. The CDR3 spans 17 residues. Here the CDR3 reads CASSQLWGSNGNQPQHF. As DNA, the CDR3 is TGTGCCAGCAGCCAATTATGGGGGAGTAACGGCAATCAGCCCCAGCATTTT.

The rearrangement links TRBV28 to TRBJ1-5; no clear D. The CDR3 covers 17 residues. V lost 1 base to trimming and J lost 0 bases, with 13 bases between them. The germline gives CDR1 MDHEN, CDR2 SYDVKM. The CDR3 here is CASSLLRAPYSNQPQHF. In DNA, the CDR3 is TGTGCCAGCAGTTTATTGAGGGCACCCTATAGCAATCAGCCCCAGCATTTT.

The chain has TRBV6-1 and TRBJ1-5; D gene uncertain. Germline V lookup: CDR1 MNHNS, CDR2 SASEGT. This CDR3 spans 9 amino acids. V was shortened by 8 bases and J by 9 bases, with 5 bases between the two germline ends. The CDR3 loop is CASGRPQHF. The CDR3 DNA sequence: TGTGCCAGCGGTCGGCCCCAGCATTTT.

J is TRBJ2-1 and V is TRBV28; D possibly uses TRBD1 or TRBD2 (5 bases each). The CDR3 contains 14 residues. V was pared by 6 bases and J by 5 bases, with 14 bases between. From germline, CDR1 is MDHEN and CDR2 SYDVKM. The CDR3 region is CASSSREWNNEQFF. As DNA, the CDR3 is TGTGCCAGCAGCAGCAGGGAGTGGAACAATGAGCAGTTCTTC.

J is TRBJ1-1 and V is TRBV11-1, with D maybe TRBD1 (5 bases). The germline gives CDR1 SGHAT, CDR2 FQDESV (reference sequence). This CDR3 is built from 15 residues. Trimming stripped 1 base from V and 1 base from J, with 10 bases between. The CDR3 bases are TGTGCCAGCAGCTTAGACAGGCCAGGGAACACTGAAGCTTTCTTT. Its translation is CASSLDRPGNTEAFF.

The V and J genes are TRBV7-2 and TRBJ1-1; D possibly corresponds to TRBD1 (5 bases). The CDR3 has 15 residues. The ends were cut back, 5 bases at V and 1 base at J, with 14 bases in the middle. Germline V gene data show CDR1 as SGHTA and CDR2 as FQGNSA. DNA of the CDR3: TGTGCCAGCAGCAAAGACAGTAATACGAACACTGAAGCTTTCTTT. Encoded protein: CASSKDSNTNTEAFF.

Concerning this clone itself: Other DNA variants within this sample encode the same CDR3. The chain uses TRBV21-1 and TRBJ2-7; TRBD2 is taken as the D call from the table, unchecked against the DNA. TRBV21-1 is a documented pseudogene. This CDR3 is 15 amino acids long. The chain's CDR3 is CASSKFEWSSYEQYF. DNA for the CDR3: TGTGCTAGCAGCAAATTCGAGTGGAGCTCCTACGAGCAGTACTTC.

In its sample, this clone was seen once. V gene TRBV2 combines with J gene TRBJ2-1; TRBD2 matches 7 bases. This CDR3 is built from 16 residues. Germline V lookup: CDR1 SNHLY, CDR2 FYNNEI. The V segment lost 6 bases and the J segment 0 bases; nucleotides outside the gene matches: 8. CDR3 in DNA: TGTGCCAGCAGCCTGGCAAGCGGGACCTCCTACAATGAGCAGTTCTTC. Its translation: CASSLASGTSYNEQFF.

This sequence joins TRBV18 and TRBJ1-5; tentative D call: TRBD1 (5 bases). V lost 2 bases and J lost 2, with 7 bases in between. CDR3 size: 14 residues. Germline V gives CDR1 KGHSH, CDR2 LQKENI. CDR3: CASSPDSGNQPQHF. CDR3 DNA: TGTGCCAGCTCACCAGACAGCGGCAATCAGCCCCAGCATTTT.

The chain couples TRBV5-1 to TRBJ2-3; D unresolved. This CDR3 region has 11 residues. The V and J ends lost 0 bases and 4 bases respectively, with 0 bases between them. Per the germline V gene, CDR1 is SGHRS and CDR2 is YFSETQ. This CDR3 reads CASSLADTQYF. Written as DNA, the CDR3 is TGCGCCAGCAGCTTGGCAGATACGCAGTATTTT.

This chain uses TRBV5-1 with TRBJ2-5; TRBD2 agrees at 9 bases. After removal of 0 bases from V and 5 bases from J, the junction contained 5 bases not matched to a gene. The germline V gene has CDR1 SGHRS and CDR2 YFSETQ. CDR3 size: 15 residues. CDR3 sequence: CASSLVAGGPETQYF. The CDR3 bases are TGCGCCAGCAGCTTGGTGGCGGGAGGGCCCGAGACCCAGTACTTC.

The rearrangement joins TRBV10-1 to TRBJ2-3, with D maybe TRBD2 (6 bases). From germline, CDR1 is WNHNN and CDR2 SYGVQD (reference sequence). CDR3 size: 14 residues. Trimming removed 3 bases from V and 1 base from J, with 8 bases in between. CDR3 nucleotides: TGCGCCAGCAGTGACACTAGCCGCACAGATACGCAGTATTTT. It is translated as CASSDTSRTDTQYF.

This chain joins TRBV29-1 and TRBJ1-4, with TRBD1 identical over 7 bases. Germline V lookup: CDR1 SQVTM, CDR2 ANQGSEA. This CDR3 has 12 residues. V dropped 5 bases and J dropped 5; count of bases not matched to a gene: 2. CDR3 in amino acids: CSVRGGNEKLFF. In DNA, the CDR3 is TGCAGCGTTAGAGGGGGCAATGAAAAACTGTTTTTT. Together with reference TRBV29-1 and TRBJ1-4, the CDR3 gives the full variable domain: SAVISQKPSRDICQRGTSLTIQCQVDSQVTMMFWYRQQPGQSLTLIATANQGSEATYESGFVIDKFPISRPNLTFSTLTVSNMSPEDSSIYLCSVRGGNEKLFFGSGTQLSVL.